Detailed here is one TCR beta chain. The entry originates in a study of cytomegalovirus exposure and HLA in healthy donors. Study-level information: The platform used for the roughly 130 validation repertoires matched that of the roughly 720 first-cohort repertoires, a later analysis reported.

The protocol was immunoSEQ multiplex PCR, while the TCRdb copy is restricted to in-frame clones and leaves out a portion. The top ten hold under 0.4% of the sample, which has a few hundred thousand clones, 90% seen once. Germline-derived CDR1 and CDR2 are SGHAT and FQNNGV. V dropped 1 base and J dropped 6 bases, with 7 bases sitting between them. The CDR3 has 13 residues. Donors were drawn from the approximately 110-subject validation cohort, separate from the roughly 670-subject first cohort. V usage is TRBV11-2 and J usage is TRBJ2-1, with no clear D. The source material was PBMCs. This clonotype was sampled from a woman younger than 35 in good health and CMV-seronegative. The CDR3 protein is CASSLGQPNEQFF. The CDR3 DNA reads TGTGCCAGCAGCTTAGGACAACCCAATGAGCAGTTCTTC.